The T cell receptor (beta chain) under discussion was sequenced for a study of shared clonotypes between healthy human individuals. Overall study findings and caveats: The study sampled only blood, and tissue repertoires likely differ.

At a deep level, the assay was run. Here immunoSEQ multiplex PCR was the method, and the copy in TCRdb shows in-frame clones only, minus some. This table has more than 2 million clones, 85% to 95% appearing once. CDR3 size: 13 residues. Germline V gives CDR1 SQVTM, CDR2 ANQGSEA. A remark on this clone: Its antigen is unknown. The junction and the germline gene differ at one end; a read error may be behind it.

The sequence derives from a man aged 18 to 30 in good health. The specimen sequenced was naive CD4+ T cells sorted from blood. Sample subset: CD45RA+ positively selected. The chain is built from TRBV29-1 and TRBJ1-2; a possible D gene is TRBD1 (5 bases). The chain's CDR3 is CQCRGVLGQVDAF. The DNA of the CDR3 is TGCCAATGTAGGGGTGTTCTCGGGCAGGTTGACGCCTTC.